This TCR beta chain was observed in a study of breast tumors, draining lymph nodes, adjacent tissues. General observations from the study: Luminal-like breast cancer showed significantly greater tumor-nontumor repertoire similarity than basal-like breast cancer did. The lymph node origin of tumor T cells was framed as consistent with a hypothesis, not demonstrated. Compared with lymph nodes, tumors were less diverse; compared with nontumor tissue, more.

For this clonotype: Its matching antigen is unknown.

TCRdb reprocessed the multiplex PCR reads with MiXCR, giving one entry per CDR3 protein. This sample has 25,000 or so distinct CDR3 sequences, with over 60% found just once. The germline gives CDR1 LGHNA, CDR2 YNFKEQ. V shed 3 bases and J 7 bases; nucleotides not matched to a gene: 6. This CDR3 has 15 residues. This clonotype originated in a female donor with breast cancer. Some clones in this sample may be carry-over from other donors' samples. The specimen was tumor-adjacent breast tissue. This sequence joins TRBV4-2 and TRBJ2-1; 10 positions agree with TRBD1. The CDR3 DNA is TGTGCCAGCAGCCAGACCGGGACAGGGGTAAATGAGCAGTTCTTC. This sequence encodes CASSQTGTGVNEQFF.